The rows below give T cell receptor beta chains drawn from one sample of a study of T cell responses to AZD1222 COVID-19 vaccine. Here immunoSEQ multiplex PCR was the method, and the copy in TCRdb shows in-frame clones only, minus some. The sample yields 100,000 to 120,000 clones, roughly 88% seen once. Here the sequenced sample was peripheral blood, taken on day 0 of AZD1222 vaccination. Source of these receptors: an adult in good health. Both conserved end residues are part of each CDR3. A D gene is named only where the DNA matches it firmly. Size is stated for part of the rows, as once, few or many counts, or as a class when the clone is expanded.

TRBV2	.	TRBJ2-1	12	.	CASKEGYNEQFF	TGTGCCAGCAAGGAAGGGTACAATGAGCAGTTCTTC
TRBV3-1/TRBV3-2	.	TRBJ2-2	14	.	CASGRVAGTGELFF	TGTGCCAGCGGCCGGGTCGCGGGGACCGGGGAGCTGTTTTTT
TRBV13	.	TRBJ2-7	15	TRBD1	CASSPNSGTGNEQYF	TGTGCCAGCAGCCCCAACTCCGGGACAGGGAACGAGCAGTACTTC
TRBV4-3	.	TRBJ1-1	15	.	CASSQDPRTNTEAFF	TGCGCCAGCAGCCAAGATCCCAGAACTAACACTGAAGCTTTCTTT
TRBV12-3/TRBV12-4	.	TRBJ1-5	13	.	CASSPSGGQPQHF	TGTGCCAGCAGCCCCAGTGGCGGTCAGCCCCAGCATTTT
TRBV18	.	TRBJ2-3	20	TRBD2	CASSPPRGTSGGIWSDTQYF	TGTGCCAGCTCACCACCCAGGGGGACTAGCGGGGGCATATGGTCAGATACGCAGTATTTT
TRBV24-1	.	TRBJ1-2	12	.	CATSGEYGGYTF	TGTGCCACCTCGGGGGAGTATGGTGGCTACACCTTC
TRBV5-1	.	TRBJ2-7	15	TRBD2	CASSPRTSGGPEQYF	TGCGCCAGCAGCCCCCGGACTAGCGGGGGGCCTGAGCAGTACTTC
TRBV9	once	TRBJ1-2	16	.	CASSVEGGQANYGYTF	TGTGCCAGCAGCGTAGAAGGGGGGCAAGCTAACTATGGCTACACCTTC
TRBV4-2	.	TRBJ2-2	16	TRBD2	CASSQEGLAGTGELFF	TGTGCCAGCAGCCAAGAAGGCCTAGCGGGCACCGGGGAGCTGTTTTTT
TRBV19	.	TRBJ1-5	15	.	CASSLRADSNQPQHF	TGTGCCAGTAGTCTCAGGGCTGATAGCAATCAGCCCCAGCATTTT
TRBV28	.	TRBJ2-7	14	.	CASRVGGSSYEQYF	TGTGCCAGCAGGGTAGGAGGGAGCTCCTACGAGCAGTACTTC
TRBV4-2	.	TRBJ1-1	16	.	CASSQGSGLASPEAFF	TGTGCCAGCAGCCAAGGTTCGGGACTAGCTAGTCCTGAAGCTTTCTTT
TRBV11-3	.	TRBJ2-2	17	.	CASSSWVGSLNTGELFF	TGTGCCAGCAGCTCCTGGGTTGGGTCCTTGAACACCGGGGAGCTGTTTTTT
TRBV4-1	.	TRBJ2-3	16	.	CASSQESQGVRDTQYF	TGCGCCAGCAGCCAAGAATCACAGGGTGTCAGAGATACGCAGTATTTT
TRBV4-1	.	TRBJ1-4	17	TRBD1	CASSQDGPGQKNEKLFF	TGCGCCAGCAGCCAAGATGGCCCGGGACAGAAGAATGAAAAACTGTTTTTT
TRBV15	.	TRBJ1-3	15	.	CATSRDLNSGNTIYF	TGTGCCACCAGCAGAGATCTGAATTCTGGAAACACCATATATTTT
TRBV28	.	TRBJ2-3	18	.	CASSSRSFGTGLWGTQYF	TGTGCCAGCAGTTCCCGATCGTTCGGGACCGGGCTATGGGGGACGCAGTATTTT
TRBV6-5	.	TRBJ2-3	15	.	CASSYSRMLADTQYF	TGTGCCAGCAGTTACTCGCGGATGCTGGCAGATACGCAGTATTTT
TRBV2	.	TRBJ1-2	13	.	CASSESTYYGYTF	TGTGCCAGCAGTGAAAGTACGTACTATGGCTACACCTTC
TRBV25-1	.	TRBJ2-1	13	.	CASSLGFHNEQFF	TGTGCCAGCAGTCTAGGGTTCCACAATGAGCAGTTCTTC
TRBV18	.	TRBJ2-5	13	.	CASSPSHQETQYF	TGTGCCAGCTCACCCTCCCACCAAGAGACCCAGTACTTC
TRBV27	.	TRBJ1-4	16	TRBD1	CASSSNQGVSNEKLFF	TGTGCCAGCAGTTCCAACCAGGGGGTCTCTAATGAAAAACTGTTTTTT
TRBV7-8	.	TRBJ1-1	13	.	CASSNSGYTEAFF	TGTGCCAGCAGCAACAGCGGATACACTGAAGCTTTCTTT
TRBV2	.	TRBJ2-1	14	TRBD2	CASRAGLGANEQFF	TGTGCCAGCAGAGCGGGACTAGGAGCCAATGAGCAGTTCTTC
TRBV7-8	.	TRBJ1-3	17	TRBD1	CASSLARTGHSGNTIYF	TGTGCCAGCAGCTTGGCCAGGACAGGGCACTCTGGAAACACCATATATTTT
TRBV7-9	.	TRBJ2-3	15	TRBD1	CASSPRDSYPDTQYF	TGTGCCAGCAGCCCTAGGGACAGTTATCCAGATACGCAGTATTTT
TRBV2	.	TRBJ1-2	13	.	CASSEGDSIGYTF	TGTGCCAGCAGTGAAGGTGACAGTATAGGCTACACCTTC
TRBV5-1	.	TRBJ2-5	13	.	CASSWQEGRPWNF	TGCGCCAGCAGCTGGCAGGAGGGTAGACCCTGGAACTTC
TRBV9	.	TRBJ2-6	16	.	CASSVTGESGANVLTF	TGTGCCAGCAGCGTAACGGGAGAATCTGGGGCCAACGTCCTGACTTTC
TRBV11-3	.	TRBJ2-3	19	TRBD2	CASSQQLAGGPSSPDTQYF	TGTGCCAGCAGCCAACAACTAGCGGGAGGGCCTAGTTCCCCAGATACGCAGTATTTT
TRBV11-3	.	TRBJ2-1	14	.	CASSPLAFYNEQFF	TGTGCCAGCAGCCCCCTTGCCTTCTACAATGAGCAGTTCTTC
TRBV7-3	.	TRBJ2-5	15	TRBD2	CASSRGGGAGETQYF	TGTGCCAGCAGCCGGGGCGGGGGGGCCGGAGAGACCCAGTACTTC
TRBV11-3	.	TRBJ1-4	15	.	CASSLVAGLGEKLFF	TGTGCCAGCAGCTTAGTGGCAGGGCTTGGTGAAAAACTGTTTTTT
TRBV15	.	TRBJ1-1	14	.	CATSRASSGSVAFF	TGTGCCACCAGCAGAGCCTCCTCGGGTTCGGTGGCTTTCTTT
TRBV11-2	.	TRBJ1-3	14	.	CASSLWGLGNTIYF	TGTGCCAGCAGCTTATGGGGGCTTGGAAACACCATATATTTT
TRBV24-1	.	TRBJ2-2	14	.	CATSDSPPTGELFF	TGTGCCACCAGTGATTCCCCCCCGACCGGGGAGCTGTTTTTT
TRBV27	.	TRBJ2-7	13	.	CASSFGKHYEQYF	TGTGCCAGCAGTTTTGGGAAACACTACGAGCAGTACTTC
TRBV19	.	TRBJ2-5	14	.	CASSMQGLGETQYF	TGTGCCAGTAGTATGCAGGGTTTGGGGGAGACCCAGTACTTC
TRBV9	once	TRBJ1-2	13	.	CASSVVESYGYTF	TGTGCCAGCAGCGTAGTTGAGTCCTATGGCTACACCTTC
TRBV27	.	TRBJ2-5	15	TRBD2	CASSPGLKYQETQYF	TGTGCCAGCAGTCCGGGACTAAAGTACCAAGAGACCCAGTACTTC
TRBV18	.	TRBJ2-2	15	.	CASSPGTANTGELFF	TGTGCCAGCTCTCCCGGGACGGCGAACACCGGGGAGCTGTTTTTT
TRBV28	.	TRBJ1-2	14	.	CASSRGPAAEGYTF	TGTGCCAGCAGCCGGGGCCCTGCCGCGGAAGGCTACACCTTC
TRBV12-3/TRBV12-4	few	TRBJ2-1	12	TRBD1	CASGDRDDEQFF	TGTGCCAGCGGAGACAGGGACGATGAGCAGTTCTTC
TRBV7-2	.	TRBJ2-2	15	.	CASRLSRTNTGELFF	TGTGCCAGCAGGCTCAGCCGAACGAACACCGGGGAGCTGTTTTTT
TRBV4-2	.	TRBJ2-7	13	.	CASSQDVPIEQYF	TGTGCCAGCAGCCAAGATGTACCGATTGAGCAGTACTTC
TRBV5-5	.	TRBJ2-5	15	TRBD1	CASSVPGQRKETQYF	TGTGCCAGCAGCGTACCGGGACAGAGAAAAGAGACCCAGTACTTC
TRBV9	.	TRBJ1-4	15	TRBD1	CASSAPGQGEEKLFF	TGTGCCAGCAGCGCGCCAGGACAGGGAGAGGAAAAACTGTTTTTT
TRBV18	once	TRBJ1-2	14	TRBD1	CASSPGTDNYGYTF	TGTGCCAGCTCACCTGGGACAGATAATTATGGCTACACCTTC
TRBV19	.	TRBJ1-5	18	.	CASSSRKEGYYSNQPQHF	TGTGCCAGTAGTTCGAGGAAAGAGGGATATTATAGCAATCAGCCCCAGCATTTT
TRBV4-3	.	TRBJ1-2	15	TRBD1	CASSQRDRDNYGYTF	TGCGCCAGCAGCCAGAGGGACAGGGATAACTATGGCTACACCTTC
TRBV6-7	.	TRBJ1-2	12	.	CAPRGASYGYTF	TGTGCACCCCGGGGGGCAAGTTATGGCTACACCTTC
TRBV5-1	.	TRBJ2-5	15	.	CASSLGQGSQETQYF	TGCGCCAGCAGCTTGGGGCAGGGAAGCCAAGAGACCCAGTACTTC
TRBV7-2	.	TRBJ2-4	14	TRBD2	CASSLLVAGGIQYF	TGTGCCAGCAGCTTATTAGTAGCGGGTGGGATTCAGTACTTC